The TCR beta chain described here comes from a study of T cell responses to AZD1222 COVID-19 vaccine. The data were produced by immunoSEQ multiplex PCR, yet TCRdb's version contains in-frame clones alone and is incomplete. The sample records approximately 70,000 clones, about four fifths being singletons. The CDR3 spans 17 residues. Losses at the gene ends were 0 bases for V and 9 bases for J; bases not matched to a gene: 14. Germline CDR1 is MGHRA and CDR2 is YSYEKL. The chain couples TRBV4-1 to TRBJ1-3; 7 bases match TRBD1. This TCR derives from an adult who received the AZD1222 COVID-19 vaccine. The specimen comprised peripheral blood, sampled 28 days after the second AZD1222 dose. The CDR3 DNA reads as TGCGCCAGCAGCCAAGACATTCGGGCAGGGGGTATGAGCACCATATATTTT. Its translation is CASSQDIRAGGMSTIYF.